Listed here are 20 T cell receptor beta chains from one sample, sequenced in a study of neurological immune-mediated disorders. TCRdb re-called the 5' RACE reads with MiXCR, one entry per CDR3 protein. The repertoire holds tens of thousands of distinct CDR3 sequences, with 3.5% to 5.5% as singletons. Sequencing used PBMCs. Receptors originate from a woman aged 55-70 years with multiple sclerosis.

This clonotype has more than one count but fewer than ten. The CDR3 ends on some other residue instead of the conserved phenylalanine or tryptophan, so this is likely a read error. V usage is TRBV6-4 and J usage is TRBJ2-1; no reliable D call. The germline V gene encodes CDR1 MRHNA and CDR2 SNTAGT. Trimming cost V 4 bases and J 8 bases, with 18 bases left between them. The CDR3 spans 15 residues. The CDR3 nucleotides are TGTGCCAGCAGTGGCCGCCCAAGTATCGCCGATGAGCAGTTCTGC. It yields the protein CASSGRPSIADEQFC.

This clonotype came up many times. The chain is built from TRBV7-8 and TRBJ2-5; 11 bases agree with TRBD2. J was trimmed by 5 bases and V by 2 bases; bases with no gene match: 7. CDR3 length: 16 amino acids. The germline gives CDR1 SGHVS, CDR2 FQNEAQ. In DNA, the CDR3 is TGTGCCAGCAGCTTAAGACTAGCGGGAAGTTCGGAGACCCAGTACTTC. Its protein is CASSLRLAGSSETQYF.

This clonotype occurred many times. The chain joins TRBV5-6 to TRBJ1-2, with a possible D match to TRBD1 (6 bases). The CDR3 totals 14 residues. Germline V lookup: CDR1 SGHDT, CDR2 YYEEEE. V dropped 3 bases and J dropped 6 bases, with 15 bases sitting between them. The CDR3 reads CASSSTGAKNGYTF. The CDR3 DNA reads as TGTGCCAGCAGCTCCACGGGGGCTAAGAATGGCTACACCTTC.

V is TRBV9 and J is TRBJ2-1; D perhaps matches TRBD2 (6 bases). The V end was cut by 0 bases, the J end by 5 bases, with 21 bases between. The germline gives CDR1 SGDLS, CDR2 YYNGEE. The CDR3 covers 18 residues. The CDR3 nucleotides read TGTGCCAGCAGCGTAGGCCCTTGGCTAGCGAGAGAAAACAATGAGCAGTTCTTC. This gives the protein CASSVGPWLARENNEQFF.

The V and J genes are TRBV7-9 and TRBJ2-5; 13 nucleotides match TRBD2. There are 18 residues in the CDR3. Germline V gene sequence: CDR1 SEHNR, CDR2 FQNEAQ (reference sequence). Trimming took 3 bases from V and 5 from J; bases not matched to a gene: 12. Written as DNA, the CDR3 is TGTGCCAGCAGCTTGGGACTAGCGGGACCATCACGATGGGAGACCCAGTACTTC. As protein: CASSLGLAGPSRWETQYF.

In its sample, this clonotype was seen a few times. V usage is TRBV7-2 and J usage is TRBJ1-1; D not resolved. The CDR3 extends over 13 amino acids. V gave up 1 base and J gave up 7 bases, with 10 bases separating them. CDR1 and CDR2 from the germline V gene are SGHTA and FQGNSA. CDR3 protein: CASSLETALEAFF. The DNA for the CDR3 is TGTGCCAGCAGCTTAGAAACAGCGCTTGAAGCTTTCTTT.

This clonotype was found many times. This rearrangement joins TRBV29-1 to TRBJ1-1, with TRBD1 matching over 9 bases. Germline assignment: CDR1 SQVTM and CDR2 ANQGSEA. This CDR3 is built from 13 residues. The junction had 5 bases not matched to a gene; V was cut back by 6 bases and J by 3 bases. CDR3 protein: CSVGRTGDTEAFF. CDR3 bases: TGCAGCGTCGGTAGGACAGGGGACACTGAAGCTTTCTTT.

At least ten counts were recorded for this clonotype. This chain links TRBV7-9 with TRBJ2-3; TRBD2 matches at 10 bases. V dropped 5 bases and J dropped 5; count of bases not matched to a gene: 10. Germline values: CDR1 SEHNR, CDR2 FQNEAQ (reference sequence). The CDR3 extends over 16 amino acids. CDR3 nucleotides: TGTGCCAGCAGCCCCCCTCTAGCGGGAGAGGTAGATACGCAGTATTTT. Protein product: CASSPPLAGEVDTQYF.

Ten or more counts support this clonotype. The J gene is TRBJ2-3, the V gene TRBV5-1; D unresolved. This CDR3 has 14 amino acids. CDR1 and CDR2 (germline): SGHRS, YFSETQ. Trimming took 0 bases from V and 6 from J, leaving 11 bases between them. The CDR3 protein is CASSLGPSSDTQYF. DNA for the CDR3: TGCGCCAGCAGCTTGGGTCCCAGCAGCGATACGCAGTATTTT.

This sequence joins TRBV29-1 and TRBJ2-3; 7 positions agree with TRBD2. V trimming: 4 bases; J trimming: 4 bases; junction bases outside the gene matches: 5. The CDR3 covers 13 residues. Germline V gene sequence: CDR1 SQVTM, CDR2 ANQGSEA. The CDR3 DNA reads as TGCAGCGTTGTCCCTAGCGGATCAGATACGCAGTATTTT. Its translation: CSVVPSGSDTQYF.

This rearrangement joins TRBV7-2 to TRBJ2-5; 8 nucleotides align to TRBD1. V gave up 5 bases and J gave up 5 bases; unmatched junction bases: 10. This CDR3 contains 15 residues. Germline-derived CDR1 and CDR2 are SGHTA and FQGNSA. DNA for the CDR3: TGTGCCAGCAGCCACGGACAGGGAGTGATCGAGACCCAGTACTTC. It codes for CASSHGQGVIETQYF.

This chain joins TRBV7-2 and TRBJ2-3; TRBD1 or TRBD2 may be the D gene (6 bases each). Germline V gives CDR1 SGHTA, CDR2 FQGNSA. This CDR3 is built from 16 residues. Trimming cost V 7 bases and J 2 bases, with 19 bases left between them. The CDR3 DNA reads TGTGCCAGCAACCCGTTAGGGGGAGGCAACACAGATACGCAGTATTTT. Residues: CASNPLGGGNTDTQYF.

This clonotype was recorded a few times. This chain connects TRBV3-1 to TRBJ1-5, with D uncertain. This CDR3 region has 14 residues. The V end was cut by 1 base, the J end by 5 bases, with 9 bases between. Looked up from germline, CDR1 is LGHDT and CDR2 is YNNKEL (reference sequence). The CDR3: CASSQGTRDQPQHF. Written as DNA, the CDR3 is TGTGCCAGCAGCCAAGGCACCAGAGATCAGCCCCAGCATTTT.

In this sample, this clonotype turned up a few times. V and J are TRBV12-3 or TRBV12-4 and TRBJ1-2, with no clear D. V lost 7 bases and J lost 8, with 17 bases in between. CDR3 size: 13 residues. The CDR3 bases are TGTGCCAGCACTCTAGAGCGTTCCCTGGGCTACACCTTC. It encodes CASTLERSLGYTF.

This clonotype was seen at least ten times. This rearrangement joins TRBV5-8 to TRBJ2-5; a weak D match, TRBD2 (5 bases). CDR3 length: 13 amino acids. V shed 2 bases and J shed 2 bases, with 7 bases lying between them. CDR1 is SGHTS, CDR2 YDEGEE, per germline. The CDR3 DNA reads as TGTGCCAGCAGCTTATGGGAGCAAGAGACCCAGTACTTC. Its protein product is CASSLWEQETQYF.

This clonotype appeared many times. The rearrangement uses TRBV10-3 and TRBJ2-5; TRBD2 might be the D (7 bases). CDR1 is ENHRY and CDR2 is SYGVKD in the germline V gene. V was shortened by 5 bases and J by 4 bases, with 14 bases between the two germline ends. CDR3 length: 14 residues. CDR3 region: CAISQGGGRETQYF. CDR3 nucleotides: TGTGCCATCAGTCAAGGGGGGGGCCGAGAGACCCAGTACTTC.

This clonotype was seen many times. The chain combines TRBV20-1 with TRBJ2-5, with a tentative D call TRBD1 (6 bases). The CDR3 runs to 16 residues. Trimming pared 1 base from V and 2 bases from J, leaving 17 bases between. Germline V lookup: CDR1 DFQATT, CDR2 SNEGSKA (reference sequence). The CDR3 here is CSARVTGKHGQETQYF. The CDR3 DNA reads as TGCAGTGCTAGAGTGACAGGAAAGCACGGGCAAGAGACCCAGTACTTC.

The sample holds a few counts of this clonotype. The chain links TRBV7-2 to TRBJ2-5, with 9 bases matching TRBD2. V trimming: 2 bases; J trimming: 4 bases; junction bases outside the gene matches: 8. This CDR3 contains 16 residues. Looked up from germline, CDR1 is SGHTA and CDR2 is FQGNSA. The CDR3 nucleotides are TGTGCCAGCAGCTTATCGGTAGCGGGAGTCCCAGAGACCCAGTACTTC. This encodes CASSLSVAGVPETQYF.

This clonotype was observed a handful of times. This chain connects TRBV7-9 to TRBJ1-2, with D uncertain. V shed 1 base and J shed 8 bases, with 8 bases lying between them. The length of the CDR3 is 12 residues. The germline CDR1 and CDR2 sequences are SEHNR and FQNEAQ (reference sequence). CDR3 in DNA: TGTGCCAGCAGCTTAGAGGGTTACGGCTACACCTTC. The encoded protein is CASSLEGYGYTF.

The chain combines TRBV5-1 with TRBJ2-3, with 7 nucleotides matching TRBD1. Germline V gene sequence: CDR1 SGHRS, CDR2 YFSETQ. The CDR3 sequence is 13 residues long. J gave up 11 bases and V 4 bases, and 10 bases lay outside the gene matches. This CDR3 reads CASSLKGTAQQYF. CDR3 coding DNA: TGCGCCAGCAGCCTCAAAGGGACAGCCCAGCAGTATTTT.